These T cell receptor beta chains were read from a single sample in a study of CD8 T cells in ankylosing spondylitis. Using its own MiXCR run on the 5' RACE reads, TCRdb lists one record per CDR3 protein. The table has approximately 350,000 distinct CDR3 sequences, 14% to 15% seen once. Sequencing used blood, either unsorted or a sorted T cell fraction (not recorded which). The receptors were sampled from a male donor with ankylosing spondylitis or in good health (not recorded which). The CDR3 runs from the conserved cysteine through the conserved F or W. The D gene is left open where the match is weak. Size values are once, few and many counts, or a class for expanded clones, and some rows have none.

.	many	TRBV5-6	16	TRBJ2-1	CASSLGLGSSYNEQFF	TGTGCCAGCAGCTTGGGGCTCGGGAGCTCCTACAATGAGCAGTTCTTC
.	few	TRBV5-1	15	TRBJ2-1	CASSLAASSYNEQFF	TGCGCCAGCAGCTTGGCGGCTAGCTCCTACAATGAGCAGTTCTTC
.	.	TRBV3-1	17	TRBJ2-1	CASSQGRGGSSYNEQFF	TGTGCCAGCAGCCAAGGCAGGGGCGGGTCCTCCTACAATGAGCAGTTCTTC
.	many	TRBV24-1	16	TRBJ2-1	CATSDQTASSYNEQFF	TGTGCCACCAGTGACCAGACAGCGAGCTCCTACAATGAGCAGTTCTTC
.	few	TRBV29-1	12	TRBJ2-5	CSLAADPETQYF	TGCAGCTTGGCCGCGGACCCAGAGACCCAGTACTTC
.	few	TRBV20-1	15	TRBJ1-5	CSASLTGDSNQPQHF	TGCAGTGCTAGCCTGACGGGGGATAGCAATCAGCCCCAGCATTTT
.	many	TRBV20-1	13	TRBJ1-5	CSANEAPNQPQHF	TGCAGTGCTAACGAGGCGCCCAATCAGCCCCAGCATTTT
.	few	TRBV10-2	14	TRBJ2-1	CASTKGSSLHEQFF	TGCGCCAGCACGAAGGGGTCGTCCCTCCATGAGCAGTTCTTC
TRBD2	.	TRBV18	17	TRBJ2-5	CASSPTAGGAGEETQYF	TGTGCCAGCTCACCGACGGCGGGGGGCGCAGGGGAAGAGACCCAGTACTTC
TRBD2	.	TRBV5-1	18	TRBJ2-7	CASSLGLAGPFSPYEQYF	TGCGCCAGCAGCCTGGGACTAGCGGGACCTTTCTCCCCTTACGAGCAGTACTTC
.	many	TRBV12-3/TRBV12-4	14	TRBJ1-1	CASSPLSLNTEAFF	TGTGCCAGCAGTCCACTGTCACTGAACACTGAAGCTTTCTTT
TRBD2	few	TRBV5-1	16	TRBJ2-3	CASSLWTSWGGDTQYF	TGCGCCAGCAGCTTATGGACTAGCTGGGGAGGGGATACGCAGTATTTT
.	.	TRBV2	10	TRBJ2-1	CASGDLLGFF	TGTGCCAGCGGGGACCTCCTGGGGTTCTTC
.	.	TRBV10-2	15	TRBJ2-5	CASSENQGGQETQYF	TGCGCCAGCAGTGAGAACCAGGGGGGACAAGAGACCCAGTACTTC
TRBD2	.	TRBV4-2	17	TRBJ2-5	CASSASPWTSGEETQYF	TGTGCCAGCAGCGCCTCCCCTTGGACTAGCGGTGAAGAGACCCAGTACTTC
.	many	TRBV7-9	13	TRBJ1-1	CASSLSQGGEAFF	TGTGCCAGCAGCTTATCACAGGGAGGTGAAGCTTTCTTT
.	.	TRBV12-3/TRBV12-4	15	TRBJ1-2	CASSLPGQSFYGYTF	TGTGCCAGCAGTTTACCAGGACAATCTTTCTATGGCTACACCTTC
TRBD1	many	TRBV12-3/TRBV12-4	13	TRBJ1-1	CASSGQGATEAFF	TGTGCCAGCAGTGGACAGGGGGCGACTGAAGCTTTCTTT
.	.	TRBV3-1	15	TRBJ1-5	CASSASVDSNQPQHF	TGTGCCAGCAGCGCAAGTGTTGATAGCAATCAGCCCCAGCATTTT
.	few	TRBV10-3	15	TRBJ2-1	CAISELESSYNEQFF	TGTGCCATCAGTGAGTTGGAGAGCTCCTACAATGAGCAGTTCTTC
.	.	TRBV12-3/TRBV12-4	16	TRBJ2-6	CASSLGRDSGANVLTF	TGTGCCAGCAGTTTAGGCCGAGACTCTGGGGCCAACGTCCTGACTTTC
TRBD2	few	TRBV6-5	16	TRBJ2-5	CASSYSPAGGGETQYF	TGTGCCAGCAGTTACAGTCCAGCGGGAGGGGGGGAGACCCAGTACTTC
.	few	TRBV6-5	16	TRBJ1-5	CASSYWGGEGNQPQHF	TGTGCCAGCAGTTACTGGGGAGGGGAGGGCAATCAGCCCCAGCATTTT
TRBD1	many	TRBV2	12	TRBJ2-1	CASGQGRAEQFF	TGTGCCAGCGGACAGGGCCGGGCTGAGCAGTTCTTC
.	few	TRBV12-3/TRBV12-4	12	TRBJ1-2	CASSLQGLGYTF	TGTGCCAGCAGCCTACAGGGACTTGGCTACACCTTC
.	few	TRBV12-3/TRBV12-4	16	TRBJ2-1	CASTMDRGSIMNEQFF	TGTGCCAGCACCATGGATCGTGGCTCTATCATGAATGAGCAGTTCTTC
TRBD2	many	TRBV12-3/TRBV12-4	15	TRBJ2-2	CASRQTSGITGELFF	TGTGCCAGCAGACAGACTAGCGGGATCACCGGGGAGCTGTTTTTT
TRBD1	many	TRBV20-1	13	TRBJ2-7	CSALPTGGHEQYF	TGCAGTGCTTTACCGACAGGGGGCCACGAGCAGTACTTC
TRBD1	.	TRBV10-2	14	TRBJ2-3	CASNRDRGEDTQYF	TGCGCCAGCAATAGGGACAGGGGGGAAGATACGCAGTATTTT
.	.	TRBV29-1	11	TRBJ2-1	CSASNGGVEFF	TGCAGCGCCTCGAACGGCGGGGTCGAGTTCTTC
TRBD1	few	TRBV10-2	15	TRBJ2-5	CASKQWTGGVETQYF	TGCGCCAGCAAGCAGTGGACAGGGGGCGTAGAGACCCAGTACTTC
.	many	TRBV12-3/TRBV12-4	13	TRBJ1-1	CASSLEGGTEAFF	TGTGCCAGCAGTTTAGAGGGGGGCACTGAAGCTTTCTTT
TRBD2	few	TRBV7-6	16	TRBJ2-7	CASSLGLAGESYEQYF	TGTGCCAGCAGCTTAGGACTAGCGGGGGAATCCTACGAGCAGTACTTC
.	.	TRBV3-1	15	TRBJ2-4	CASSQEGPKAGIQYF	TGTGCCAGCAGCCAAGAAGGTCCCAAGGCAGGCATTCAGTACTTC
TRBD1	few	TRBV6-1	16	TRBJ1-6	CASSRSGTGYNSPLHF	TGTGCCAGCAGTAGGTCCGGGACAGGCTATAATTCACCCCTCCACTTT
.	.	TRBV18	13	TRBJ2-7	CASSPFAGPEQYF	TGTGCCAGCTCACCTTTTGCGGGCCCCGAGCAGTACTTC
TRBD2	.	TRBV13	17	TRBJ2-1	CASSSLLGGRALREQFF	TGTGCCAGCAGCTCGCTCCTAGGCGGGAGGGCCCTTCGAGAGCAGTTCTTC
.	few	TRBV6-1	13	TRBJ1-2	CASSPTANYGYTF	TGTGCCAGCAGTCCGACAGCTAACTATGGCTACACCTTC
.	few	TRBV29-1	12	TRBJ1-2	CSVRTDLYGYTF	TGCAGCGTGCGGACAGACCTCTATGGCTACACCTTC
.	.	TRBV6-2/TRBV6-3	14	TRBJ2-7	CASGRAGLSYEQYF	TGTGCCAGCGGTCGGGCGGGCCTCTCCTACGAGCAGTACTTC
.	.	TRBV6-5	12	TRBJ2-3	CASRASTDTQYF	TGTGCCAGCAGGGCTAGCACAGATACGCAGTATTTT
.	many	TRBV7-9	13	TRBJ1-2	CASSLETGSGYTF	TGTGCCAGCAGCTTAGAGACGGGAAGTGGCTACACCTTC
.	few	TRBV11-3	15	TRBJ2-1	CASSPGEDRLNEQFF	TGTGCCAGCAGCCCGGGGGAGGACAGACTCAATGAGCAGTTCTTC
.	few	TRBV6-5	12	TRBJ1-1	CASTPGNTEAFF	TGTGCCAGCACCCCGGGGAACACTGAAGCTTTCTTT
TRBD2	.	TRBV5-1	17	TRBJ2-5	CASSLAQRTSGGETQYF	TGCGCCAGCAGCTTGGCACAGAGGACTAGCGGGGGCGAGACCCAGTACTTC
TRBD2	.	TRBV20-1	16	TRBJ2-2	CSARLGGGKYTGELFF	TGCAGTGCACGCCTCGGGGGGGGGAAGTACACCGGGGAGCTGTTTTTT
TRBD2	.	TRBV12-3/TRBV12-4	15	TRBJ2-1	CASSKGLAGVNEQFF	TGTGCCAGCAGCAAGGGACTAGCGGGAGTTAATGAGCAGTTCTTC
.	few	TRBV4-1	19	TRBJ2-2	CASSQVFRGGAASTGELFF	TGCGCCAGCAGCCAAGTCTTTAGGGGGGGGGCTGCCAGCACCGGGGAGCTGTTTTTT
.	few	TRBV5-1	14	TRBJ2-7	CASSLQQGTYEQYF	TGCGCCAGCAGCTTGCAACAGGGCACCTACGAGCAGTACTTC
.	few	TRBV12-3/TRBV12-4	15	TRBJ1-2	CASSPTVEANYGYTF	TGTGCCAGCAGTCCCACGGTAGAAGCTAACTATGGCTACACCTTC
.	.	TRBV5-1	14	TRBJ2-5	CASSLVDSGETQYF	TGCGCCAGCAGCTTGGTAGACAGCGGGGAGACCCAGTACTTC
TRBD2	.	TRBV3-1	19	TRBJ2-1	CATSKSGLAGGFSYNEQFF	TGTGCCACCTCCAAATCCGGACTAGCGGGAGGGTTCTCCTACAATGAGCAGTTCTTC